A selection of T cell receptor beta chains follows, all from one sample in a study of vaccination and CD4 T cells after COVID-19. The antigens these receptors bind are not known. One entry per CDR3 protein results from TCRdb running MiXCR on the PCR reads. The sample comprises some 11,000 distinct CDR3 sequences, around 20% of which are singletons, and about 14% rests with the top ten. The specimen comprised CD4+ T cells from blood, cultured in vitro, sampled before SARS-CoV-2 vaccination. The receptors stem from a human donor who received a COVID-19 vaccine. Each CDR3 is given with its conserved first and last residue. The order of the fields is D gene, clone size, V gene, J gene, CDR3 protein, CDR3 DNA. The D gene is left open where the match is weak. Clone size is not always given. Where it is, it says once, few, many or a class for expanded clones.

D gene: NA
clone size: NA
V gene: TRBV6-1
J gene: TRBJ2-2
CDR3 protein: CASTRGSVTLGAGELFF
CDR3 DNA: TGTGCCAGCACACGAGGGTCAGTAACCCTTGGAGCCGGGGAGCTGTTTTTT

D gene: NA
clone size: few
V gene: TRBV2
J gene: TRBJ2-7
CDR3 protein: CASRELRGSEPYEQYF
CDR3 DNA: TGTGCCAGCAGGGAGCTTAGGGGAAGCGAGCCCTACGAGCAGTACTTC

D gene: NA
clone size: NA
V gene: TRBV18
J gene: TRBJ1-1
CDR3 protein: CASSPPLGRNTEAFF
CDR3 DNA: TGTGCCAGCTCACCACCTCTGGGACGGAACACTGAAGCTTTCTTT

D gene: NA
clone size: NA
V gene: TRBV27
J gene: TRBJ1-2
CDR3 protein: CAMGVNYGYTF
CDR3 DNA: TGTGCCATGGGGGTTAACTATGGCTACACCTTC

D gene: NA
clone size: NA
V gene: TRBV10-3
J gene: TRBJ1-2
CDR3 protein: CAISESRGATTRSAF
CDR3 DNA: TGTGCCATCAGTGAGTCGAGGGGGGCTACTACCCGGTCCGCCTTC

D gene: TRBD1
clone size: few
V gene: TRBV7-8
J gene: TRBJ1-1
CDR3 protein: CASSTDRGWAFF
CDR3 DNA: TGTGCCAGCAGCACCGACAGGGGCTGGGCTTTCTTT

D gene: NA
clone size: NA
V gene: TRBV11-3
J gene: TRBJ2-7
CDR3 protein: CASSLDSAGRNEQYF
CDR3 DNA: TGTGCCAGCAGCTTAGATTCGGCGGGTAGGAACGAGCAGTACTTC

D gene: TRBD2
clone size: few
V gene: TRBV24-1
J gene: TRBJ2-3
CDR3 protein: CATSDRTGGASDTQYF
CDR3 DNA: TGTGCCACCAGTGATCGCACCGGGGGGGCATCAGATACGCAGTATTTT

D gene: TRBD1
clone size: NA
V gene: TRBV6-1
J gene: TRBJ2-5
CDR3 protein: CASSGSQGGQETQYF
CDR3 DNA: TGTGCCAGCAGTGGGTCACAGGGGGGACAAGAGACCCAGTACTTC

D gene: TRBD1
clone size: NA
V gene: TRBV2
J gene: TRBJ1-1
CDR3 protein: CASSESRGLTAFF
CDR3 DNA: TGTGCCAGCAGTGAAAGCAGGGGGCTCACGGCTTTCTTT

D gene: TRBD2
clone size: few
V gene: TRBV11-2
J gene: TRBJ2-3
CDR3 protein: CASSLWFWRGCGDTQYF
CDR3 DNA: TGTGCCAGCAGCTTATGGTTCTGGCGGGGGTGCGGAGATACGCAGTATTTT

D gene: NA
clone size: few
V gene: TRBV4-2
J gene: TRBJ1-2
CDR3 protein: CASSQEGEAGAFYGYTF
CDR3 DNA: TGTGCCAGCAGCCAAGAGGGAGAAGCAGGGGCGTTCTATGGCTACACCTTC

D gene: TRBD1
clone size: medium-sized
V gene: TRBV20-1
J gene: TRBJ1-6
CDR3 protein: CSARDLGTGGSYNSPLHF
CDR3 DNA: TGCAGTGCTAGAGATCTAGGGACAGGGGGCTCCTATAATTCACCCCTCCACTTT

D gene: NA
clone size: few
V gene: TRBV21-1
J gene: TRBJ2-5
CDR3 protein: CASSKGASGGFQETQYF
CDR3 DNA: TGTGCCAGCAGCAAAGGGGCTAGCGGGGGCTTCCAAGAGACCCAGTACTTC

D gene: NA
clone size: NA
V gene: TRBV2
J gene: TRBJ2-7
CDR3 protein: CASMAIQAITYEQYF
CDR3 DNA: TGTGCCAGCATGGCCATCCAGGCGATCACCTACGAGCAGTACTTC

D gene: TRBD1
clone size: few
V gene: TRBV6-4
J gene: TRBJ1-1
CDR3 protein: CASSPGQGRTEAFF
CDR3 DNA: TGTGCCAGCAGTCCCGGACAGGGAAGGACTGAAGCTTTCTTT

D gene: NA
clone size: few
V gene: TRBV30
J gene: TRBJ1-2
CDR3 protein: CAWSVNLGRGYTF
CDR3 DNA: TGTGCCTGGAGTGTGAATTTGGGGCGGGGCTACACCTTC

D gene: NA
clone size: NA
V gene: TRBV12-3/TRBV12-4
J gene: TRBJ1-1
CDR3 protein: CASSLGGVEAFF
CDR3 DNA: TGTGCCAGCAGTTTGGGGGGGGTTGAAGCTTTCTTT